Below, 29 T cell receptor beta chains from the same sample are listed, as sequenced in a study of blood T cell repertoires in COVID-19 (dated by TCRdb to 2018 to 2020). The library was made by the immunoSEQ multiplex PCR assay. Drawn from immuneACCESS, this table holds only the in-frame rearrangements with V and J called that TCRdb kept. Clones are partly lost; checked studies trace under half to an unresolved V gene and leave the rest unexplained. Present in this sample are about 210,000 clones, 70% to 90% of which were seen just once. Around 9.2% of the sample belongs to the ten largest clones. The sequenced material came from PBMCs or T cells enriched from blood (not recorded which). The receptors stem from a man aged 35-49 years who had recovered from COVID-19.

The CDR3 nucleotides read TGTGCCATCAGTGAGGAGAGGGGACTAGCGAGGTATTTT. Translating gives CAISEERGLARYF. J is TRBJ2-3 and V is TRBV10-3, with 10 bases identical to TRBD2. The CDR3 sequence is 13 residues long. Per the germline V gene, CDR1 is ENHRY and CDR2 is SYGVKD. V trimming: 2 bases; J trimming: 14 bases; junction bases outside the gene matches: 7.

Here the CDR3 DNA reads TGTGCCAGCAGCGGCCCGGGACAGGGGTTGAGGAATTCACCCCTCCACTTT. Translated, it gives CASSGPGQGLRNSPLHF. The chain links TRBV9 to TRBJ1-6; 10 positions agree with TRBD1. The CDR3 is made up of 17 amino acids. The V and J ends lost 3 bases and 7 bases, in that order; junction bases with no gene match: 10. Germline V gene lookup returns CDR1 SGDLS and CDR2 YYNGEE.

The chain combines TRBV11-3 with TRBJ1-1, with a weak D call TRBD1 (6 bases). Per germline, CDR1 SGHNT and CDR2 YENEEA. V lost 3 bases, J lost 4 bases, and 15 bases lay in between. CDR3 length: 15 residues. The CDR3 sequence: CASSFSGGAGTEAFF. The CDR3 coding sequence is TGTGCCAGCAGCTTTTCTGGGGGCGCGGGCACTGAAGCTTTCTTT.

The rearrangement joins TRBV4-1 to TRBJ2-7, with 12 bases identical to TRBD2. In germline, CDR1 is MGHRA, CDR2 YSYEKL. The CDR3 sequence is 13 residues long. V lost 7 bases to trimming and J lost 6 bases; unmatched junction nucleotides: 4. The CDR3 DNA sequence: TGCGCCAGCACACTAGCGGGAGGAGGCGAGCAGTACTTC. It codes for CASTLAGGGEQYF.

The chain couples TRBV7-3 to TRBJ2-1, with 7 positions matching TRBD2. V lost 1 base and J lost 6; bases outside the gene matches: 6. CDR1 and CDR2 (germline): SGHTA, FQGTGA. The CDR3 extends over 15 amino acids. DNA of the CDR3: TGTGCCAGCAGCTTAATACAAGCGGGGCTCAATGAGCAGTTCTTC. Protein: CASSLIQAGLNEQFF. Full variable domain (outside the CDR3, taken from reference TRBV7-3 and TRBJ2-1): GAGVSQTPSNKVTEKGKYVELRCDPISGHTALYWYRQSLGQGPEFLIYFQGTGAADDSGLPNDRFFAVRPEGSVSTLKIQRTERGDSAVYLCASSLIQAGLNEQFFGPGTRLTVL.

The chain recombines TRBV30 with TRBJ1-5; unclear D gene. Germline lookup yields CDR1 GTSNPN and CDR2 SVGIG (reference sequence). The CDR3 runs to 15 residues. The ends were cut back, 4 bases at V and 3 bases at J, with 16 bases in the middle. The CDR3 spells CAWNPGGLNNQPQHF. For the CDR3, the DNA is TGTGCCTGGAACCCCGGAGGGTTGAACAATCAGCCCCAGCATTTT.

The rearrangement links TRBV7-2 to TRBJ2-7, with 12 nucleotides matching TRBD2. The CDR3 length is 16 residues. Germline V gives CDR1 SGHTA, CDR2 FQGNSA. The V and J ends lost 1 base and 7 bases, in that order; junction bases with no gene match: 8. The CDR3 spells CASSLGTSGVQGEQYF. The CDR3 DNA is TGTGCCAGCAGCTTAGGGACTAGCGGGGTTCAGGGAGAGCAGTACTTC. The full variable domain, completed using reference TRBV7-2 and TRBJ2-7, is GAGVSQSPSNKVTEKGKDVELRCDPISGHTALYWYRQSLGQGLEFLIYFQGNSAPDKSGLPSDRFSAERTGGSVSTLTIQRTQQEDSAVYLCASSLGTSGVQGEQYFGPGTRLTVT.

This clone was observed once. The rearrangement links TRBV19 to TRBJ2-1; 14 nucleotides match TRBD2. This CDR3 has 15 amino acids. Germline CDR1 is LNHDA and CDR2 is SQIVND (reference sequence). Losses at the gene ends were 8 bases for V and 9 bases for J; bases not matched to a gene: 9. The CDR3 DNA reads TGTGCCAGTCGCGCCGGGACTAGCGGGAGTGGTGAGCAGTTCTTC. Its protein is CASRAGTSGSGEQFF.

This sequence joins TRBV12-3 or TRBV12-4 and TRBJ2-3; 9 nucleotides align to TRBD1. V was pared by 6 bases and J by 9 bases, with 4 bases of the junction left unmatched. The CDR3 is made up of 12 amino acids. The CDR3 DNA reads as TGTGCCAGCAGCCCAGGACAGGGGACGCAGTATTTT. Its protein product is CASSPGQGTQYF.

This clone came up once. V usage is TRBV11-3 and J usage is TRBJ2-1; 14 nucleotides match TRBD2. The CDR3 is 18 residues long. Germline values: CDR1 SGHNT, CDR2 YENEEA. V was pared by 1 base and J by 7 bases, with 9 bases of the junction left unmatched. The CDR3 protein is CASSLGSRTSGRMNEQFF. The CDR3 DNA is TGTGCCAGCAGCTTAGGGAGCCGGACTAGCGGGAGGATGAATGAGCAGTTCTTC.

The V gene is TRBV11-2, the J gene TRBJ2-3; the match to TRBD2 covers 7 bases. The CDR3 length is 16 residues. From germline, CDR1 is SGHAT and CDR2 FQNNGV. The V segment lost 6 bases and the J segment 0 bases; nucleotides outside the gene matches: 9. In DNA form, the CDR3 reads TGTGCCAGCAGGAAGAGGGAGGGAAGTAGCACAGATACGCAGTATTTT. Encoded protein: CASRKREGSSTDTQYF.

The chain is built from TRBV5-6 and TRBJ1-4; no firm D call. Per the germline V gene, CDR1 is SGHDT and CDR2 is YYEEEE. Trimming removed 3 bases at V and 5 bases at J, with 5 bases between. CDR3 size: 12 residues. Here the CDR3 reads CASSSYNEKLFF. Here the CDR3 DNA reads TGTGCCAGCAGCTCCTACAATGAAAAACTGTTTTTT.

The V and J genes are TRBV7-9 and TRBJ2-7; D is undetermined. With 1 base removed from V and 0 bases from J, the gap between germline ends came to 7 bases. CDR3 length: 14 residues. Germline CDR1 SEHNR, CDR2 FQNEAQ (reference sequence). CDR3 region: CASSLEQSSYEQYF. DNA for the CDR3: TGTGCCAGCAGCTTAGAACAGAGCTCCTACGAGCAGTACTTC.

This chain's CDR3 is CASSFPLSGTPPRETQYF. DNA of the CDR3: TGTGCCAGCAGCTTTCCGCTTAGCGGGACACCCCCCCGAGAGACCCAGTACTTC. This chain connects TRBV11-2 to TRBJ2-5; 8 bases map to TRBD2. The CDR3 extends over 18 amino acids. Per the germline V gene, CDR1 is SGHAT and CDR2 is FQNNGV. V lost 3 bases and J lost 4; bases outside the gene matches: 16.

The chain links TRBV10-1 to TRBJ2-1; D is perhaps TRBD1 (6 bases). Trimming took off 3 bases at V and 4 bases at J, with 13 bases between the two ends. The CDR3 is 15 amino acids. Germline V gene sequence: CDR1 WNHNN, CDR2 SYGVQD (reference sequence). Here the CDR3 DNA reads TGCGCCAGCAGTGAATACAGGGAAGGATACAATGAGCAGTTCTTC. It yields the protein CASSEYREGYNEQFF.

This clone came up a few times. In the same sample, other DNA sequences code for this CDR3. This CDR3 reads CASSAGRGSGNTIYF. CDR3 sequence (DNA): TGTGCCAGCAGCGCTGGTAGGGGCTCTGGAAACACCATATATTTT. This rearrangement joins TRBV9 to TRBJ1-3; weak D call: TRBD1 (5 bases). CDR1 SGDLS and CDR2 YYNGEE come from the germline V gene. The CDR3 spans 15 residues. Trimming took off 3 bases at V and 0 bases at J, with 10 bases between the two ends.

This chain links TRBV6-2 or TRBV6-3 with TRBJ1-2; D is ambiguous. The V end was cut by 2 bases, the J end by 1 base, with 8 bases between. CDR1 is MNHEY, CDR2 SVGEGT, per germline. The CDR3 length is 14 residues. The CDR3 protein is CASSYGPRNYGYTF. The CDR3 DNA reads TGTGCCAGCAGTTACGGGCCCCGTAACTATGGCTACACCTTC.

This chain joins TRBV19 and TRBJ1-1; 8 positions agree with TRBD1. V was pared by 5 bases and J by 8 bases, with 7 bases of the junction left unmatched. This CDR3 comprises 13 residues. Germline V lookup: CDR1 LNHDA, CDR2 SQIVND (reference sequence). The DNA for the CDR3 is TGTGCCAGTAGTCCGAGGGACAGGTTCGAAGCTTTCTTT. Amino acids: CASSPRDRFEAFF.

This chain joins TRBV5-8 and TRBJ2-1; TRBD2 matches at 9 bases. With V trimmed by 6 bases and J by 2 bases, 9 bases remained unmatched. The germline gives CDR1 SGHTS, CDR2 YDEGEE. The CDR3 covers 16 residues. The CDR3 coding sequence is TGTGCCAGCATCTCCGGTAGCGGGAGAACCTACAATGAGCAGTTCTTC. This sequence encodes CASISGSGRTYNEQFF.

The gene calls are TRBV15 and TRBJ2-7; tentative D call: TRBD1 (6 bases). The CDR3 length is 14 residues. With 2 bases removed from V and 1 base from J, the gap between germline ends came to 9 bases. Germline V gives CDR1 LNHNV, CDR2 YYDKDF (reference sequence). As DNA, the CDR3 is TGTGCCACCAGCAGATACACAGGGTCCTACGAGCAGTACTTC. Its translation is CATSRYTGSYEQYF.

The chain combines TRBV18 with TRBJ1-2, with D uncertain. Trimming pared 1 base from V and 4 bases from J, leaving 10 bases between. This CDR3 spans 14 amino acids. Germline assignment: CDR1 KGHSH and CDR2 LQKENI. In DNA form, the CDR3 reads TGTGCCAGCTCACCACAACGGGAGGGCTATGGCTACACCTTC. This gives the protein CASSPQREGYGYTF.

The V and J genes are TRBV19 and TRBJ1-2, with 7 positions matching TRBD1. Losses at the gene ends were 6 bases for V and 0 bases for J; bases not matched to a gene: 7. CDR1 LNHDA and CDR2 SQIVND come from the germline V gene (reference sequence). The CDR3 loop spans 15 amino acids. CDR3 residues: CASRMGQQANYGYTF. The DNA for the CDR3 is TGTGCCAGTAGGATGGGACAGCAAGCTAACTATGGCTACACCTTC.

This clone was seen a handful of times. The chain employs TRBV10-3 and TRBJ2-1; a possible D gene is TRBD1 (6 bases). Deletions cut 6 bases from V and 9 bases from J, with 18 bases between. The CDR3 consists of 14 residues. Germline V gene sequence: CDR1 ENHRY, CDR2 SYGVKD. CDR3: CAISYTGTQGEQFF. CDR3 nucleotides: TGTGCCATCAGCTATACAGGGACCCAGGGTGAGCAGTTCTTC.

The chain is built from TRBV5-6 and TRBJ2-1; the match to TRBD1 covers 7 bases. Germline lookup yields CDR1 SGHDT and CDR2 YYEEEE. J was trimmed by 9 bases and V by 1 base; bases with no gene match: 13. CDR3 length equals 16 residues. The CDR3 protein is CASSLSPDRPPGEQFF. The CDR3 DNA follows: TGTGCCAGCAGCTTGAGCCCGGACAGGCCGCCCGGTGAGCAGTTCTTC. The full variable domain, completed using reference TRBV5-6 and TRBJ2-1, is DAGVTQSPTHLIKTRGQQVTLRCSPKSGHDTVSWYQQALGQGPQFIFQYYEEEERQRGNFPDRFSGHQFPNYSSELNVNALLLGDSALYLCASSLSPDRPPGEQFFGPGTRLTVL.

This clone was seen once. The chain employs TRBV6-1 and TRBJ1-2; 9 nucleotides agree with TRBD1. Germline assignment: CDR1 MNHNS and CDR2 SASEGT. The CDR3 has 14 amino acids. The V and J ends lost 3 bases and 8 bases, in that order; junction bases with no gene match: 7. CDR3 in amino acids: CASSDTGQGEGYTF. For the CDR3, the DNA is TGTGCCAGCAGTGACACGGGACAGGGCGAAGGCTACACCTTC.

CDR3: CASSHWGNEQYF. The CDR3 DNA follows: TGTGCCAGCAGCCACTGGGGCAACGAGCAGTACTTC. The chain employs TRBV3-1 (or the pseudogene TRBV3-2) and TRBJ2-7, with a possible D match to TRBD1 (5 bases). Trimming left V 3 bases short and J 5 bases short, with 8 bases between. In germline, CDR1 is LGHDT, CDR2 YNNKEL (reference sequence). The CDR3 is 12 residues long.

This rearrangement joins TRBV24-1 to TRBJ2-3; 8 bases agree with TRBD2. The CDR3 contains 18 residues. V was clipped by 3 bases and J by 2 bases; unmatched bases: 12. Germline CDR1 is KGHDR and CDR2 is SFDVKD. The CDR3 loop is CATSDRPGGGTSTDTQYF. The CDR3 DNA follows: TGTGCCACCAGTGATCGCCCCGGGGGGGGGACCTCCACAGATACGCAGTATTTT.

The chain recombines TRBV3-1 (or the pseudogene TRBV3-2) with TRBJ2-1, with 12 nucleotides matching TRBD2. The CDR3 is made up of 13 amino acids. The germline CDR1 and CDR2 sequences are LGHDT and YNNKEL (reference sequence). Trimming cost V 9 bases and J 4 bases; bases outside gene matches: 1. The CDR3 sequence: CASGLAGYNEQFF. In DNA, the CDR3 is TGTGCCAGTGGACTAGCGGGATACAATGAGCAGTTCTTC.

V and J are TRBV12-3 or TRBV12-4 and TRBJ1-1, with D unresolved. The length of the CDR3 is 11 residues. V lost 3 bases, J lost 8 bases, and 7 bases lay in between. Here the CDR3 reads CASSFRREAFF. The DNA for the CDR3 is TGTGCCAGCAGTTTTCGGAGAGAAGCTTTCTTT.